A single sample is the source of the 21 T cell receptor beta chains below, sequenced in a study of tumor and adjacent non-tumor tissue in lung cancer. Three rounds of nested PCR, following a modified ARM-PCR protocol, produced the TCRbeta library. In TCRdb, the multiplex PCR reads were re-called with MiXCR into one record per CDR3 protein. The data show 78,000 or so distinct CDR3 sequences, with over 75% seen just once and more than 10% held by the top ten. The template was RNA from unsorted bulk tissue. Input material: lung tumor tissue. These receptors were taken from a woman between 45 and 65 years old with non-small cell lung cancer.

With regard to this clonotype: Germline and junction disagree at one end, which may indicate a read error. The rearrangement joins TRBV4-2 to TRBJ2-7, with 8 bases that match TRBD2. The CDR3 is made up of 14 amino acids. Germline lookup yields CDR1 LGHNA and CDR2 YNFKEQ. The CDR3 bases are TGTACCAGCAGCGGGGGTATGGGGACCCACGAGCAGTACTTC. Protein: CTSSGGMGTHEQYF.

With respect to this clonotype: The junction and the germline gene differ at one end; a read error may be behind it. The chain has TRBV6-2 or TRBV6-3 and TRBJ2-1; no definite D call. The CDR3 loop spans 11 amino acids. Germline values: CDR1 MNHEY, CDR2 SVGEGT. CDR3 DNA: TGTGTCAGCAGCATAGGTGTTGAGCTGTTCTTC. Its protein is CVSSIGVELFF.

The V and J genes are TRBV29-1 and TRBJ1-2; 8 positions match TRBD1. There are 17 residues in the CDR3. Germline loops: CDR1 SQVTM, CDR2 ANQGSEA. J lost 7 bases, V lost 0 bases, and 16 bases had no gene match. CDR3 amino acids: CSVEDLTGSQGAGGYTF. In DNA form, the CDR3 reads TGCAGCGTTGAAGATCTTACCGGTAGTCAGGGGGCCGGTGGCTACACCTTC.

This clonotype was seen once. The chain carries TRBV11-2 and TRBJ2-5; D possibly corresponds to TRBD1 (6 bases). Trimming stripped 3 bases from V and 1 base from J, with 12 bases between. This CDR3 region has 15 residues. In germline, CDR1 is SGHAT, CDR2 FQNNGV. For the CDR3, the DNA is TGTGCCAGCAGCTTTACGACAGGAATCCAAGAGACCCAGTACTTC. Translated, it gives CASSFTTGIQETQYF.

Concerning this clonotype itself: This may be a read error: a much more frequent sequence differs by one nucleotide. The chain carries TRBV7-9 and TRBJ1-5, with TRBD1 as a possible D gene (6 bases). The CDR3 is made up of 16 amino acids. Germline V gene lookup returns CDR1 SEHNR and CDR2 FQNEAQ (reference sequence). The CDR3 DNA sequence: TGTGCCAGCAGCCCAGTTGGAGGGGGTGAGCATCAGTCCCAGCATTTT. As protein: CASSPVGGGEHQSQHF.

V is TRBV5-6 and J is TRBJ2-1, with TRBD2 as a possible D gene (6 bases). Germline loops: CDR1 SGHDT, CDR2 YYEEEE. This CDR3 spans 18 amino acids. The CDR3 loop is CVISFYGTVRPEYNEQFF. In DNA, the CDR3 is TGTGTCATCAGCTTCTATGGGACTGTCCGGCCCGAGTACAATGAGCAGTTCTTC.

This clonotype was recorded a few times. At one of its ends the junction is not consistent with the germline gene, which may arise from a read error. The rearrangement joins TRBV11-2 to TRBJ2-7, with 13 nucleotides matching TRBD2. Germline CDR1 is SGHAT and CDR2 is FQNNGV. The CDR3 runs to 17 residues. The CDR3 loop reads CASNPGLAGTFSYEQYF. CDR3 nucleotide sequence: TGTGCTAGCAACCCGGGACTAGCGGGGACCTTCTCCTACGAGCAGTACTTC.

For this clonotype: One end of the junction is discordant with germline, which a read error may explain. CDR3 residues: CTAGMLGGNQPQHF. The DNA of the CDR3 is TGCACTGCTGGAATGTTGGGAGGCAATCAGCCCCAGCATTTT. This sequence joins TRBV20-1 and TRBJ1-5; no clear D gene. Germline assignment: CDR1 DFQATT and CDR2 SNEGSKA (reference sequence). This CDR3 has 14 residues.

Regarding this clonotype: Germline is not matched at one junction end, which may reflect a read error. CDR3 sequence (DNA): TGTGCCGGCTGCTTTATAGCGGGAGGAGACAATGAGCAGTCCTTC. Amino acid sequence: CAGCFIAGGDNEQSF. V and J are TRBV11-2 and TRBJ2-1, with 10 positions matching TRBD2. The CDR3 is 15 residues long. The germline CDR1 and CDR2 sequences are SGHAT and FQNNGV.

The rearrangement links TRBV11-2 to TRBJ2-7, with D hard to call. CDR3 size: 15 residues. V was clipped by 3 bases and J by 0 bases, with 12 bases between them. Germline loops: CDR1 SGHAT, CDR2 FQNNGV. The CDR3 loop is CASSLSSRPSYEQYF. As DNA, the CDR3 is TGTGCCAGCAGCTTGTCTTCGAGACCCTCCTACGAGCAGTACTTC.

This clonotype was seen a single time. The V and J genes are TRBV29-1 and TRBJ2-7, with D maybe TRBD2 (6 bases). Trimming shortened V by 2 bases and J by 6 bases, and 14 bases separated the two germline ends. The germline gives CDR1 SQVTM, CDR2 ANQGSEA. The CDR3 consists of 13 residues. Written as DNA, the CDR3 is TGCAGCGTTGAAAACGCAAGGGGAGGCGAGCAGTACTTC. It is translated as CSVENARGGEQYF.

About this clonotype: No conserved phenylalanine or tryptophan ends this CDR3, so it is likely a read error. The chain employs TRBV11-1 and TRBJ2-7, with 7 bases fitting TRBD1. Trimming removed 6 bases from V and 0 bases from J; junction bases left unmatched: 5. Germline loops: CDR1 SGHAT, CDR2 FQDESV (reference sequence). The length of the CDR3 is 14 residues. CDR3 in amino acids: CASSRWDSSYEQYL. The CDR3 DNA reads TGTGCCAGCAGTCGCTGGGACAGCTCCTACGAGCAGTACTTG.

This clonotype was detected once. The CDR3 DNA reads TGTGCCAGCAGTTATGCCGGGATGAGGGGTAAGCAGTTCTTC. Its protein is CASSYAGMRGKQFF. This chain uses TRBV6-5 with TRBJ2-1, with D possibly being TRBD1 or TRBD2 (5 bases each). With 3 bases removed from V and 11 bases from J, the gap between germline ends came to 17 bases. This CDR3 spans 14 amino acids. In germline, CDR1 is MNHEY, CDR2 SVGAGI.

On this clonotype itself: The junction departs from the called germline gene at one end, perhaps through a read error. The CDR3 protein is CVSNPLADNTGELFF. CDR3 nucleotides: TGTGTCAGCAATCCGTTGGCTGATAACACCGGGGAGCTGTTTTTT. The J gene is TRBJ2-2, the V gene TRBV6-1; no definite D call. The CDR3 is 15 residues long. The germline V gene has CDR1 MNHNS and CDR2 SASEGT.

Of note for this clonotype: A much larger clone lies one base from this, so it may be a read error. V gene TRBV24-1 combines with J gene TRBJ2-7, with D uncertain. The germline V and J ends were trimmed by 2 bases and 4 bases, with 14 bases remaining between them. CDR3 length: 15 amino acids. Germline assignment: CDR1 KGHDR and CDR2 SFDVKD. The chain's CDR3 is CATSDSQWARYEQYF. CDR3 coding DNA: TGTGCCACCAGTGATTCACAGTGGGCGAGGTACGAGCAGTACTTC.

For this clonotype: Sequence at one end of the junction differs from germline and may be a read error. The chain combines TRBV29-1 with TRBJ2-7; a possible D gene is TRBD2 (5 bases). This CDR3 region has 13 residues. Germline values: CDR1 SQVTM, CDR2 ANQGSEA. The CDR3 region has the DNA TGCAGCGTGCGGCGGGTTACCTCCTACGAGCACTACTTC. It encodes CSVRRVTSYEHYF.

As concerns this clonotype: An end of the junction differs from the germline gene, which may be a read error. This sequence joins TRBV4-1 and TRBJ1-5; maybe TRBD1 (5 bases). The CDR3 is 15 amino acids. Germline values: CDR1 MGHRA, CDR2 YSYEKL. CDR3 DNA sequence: TGCGCCAGTAGCCAAGACGCGACAGGCAATCAGCCCCAGCATTTT. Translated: CASSQDATGNQPQHF.

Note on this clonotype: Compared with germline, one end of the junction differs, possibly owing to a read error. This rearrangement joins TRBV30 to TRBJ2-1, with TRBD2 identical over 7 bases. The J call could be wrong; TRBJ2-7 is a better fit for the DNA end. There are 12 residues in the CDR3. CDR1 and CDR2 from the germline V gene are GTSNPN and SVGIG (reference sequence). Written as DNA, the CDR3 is TGTGCCCGGAGTAAATCTAGCGGAGAGCAGTACTTC. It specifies CARSKSSGEQYF.

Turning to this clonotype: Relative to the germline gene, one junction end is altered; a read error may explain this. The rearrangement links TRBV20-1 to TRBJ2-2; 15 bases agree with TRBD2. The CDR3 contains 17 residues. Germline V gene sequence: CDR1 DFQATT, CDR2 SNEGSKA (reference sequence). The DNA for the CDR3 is TGCTGTGCACCGGGACTAGCGGGAGGTCAGGACACCGGGGAGCTGTTTTTT. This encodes CCAPGLAGGQDTGELFF.

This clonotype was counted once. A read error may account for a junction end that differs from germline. CDR3 sequence: CSARDPGLSGETQYF. In DNA form, the CDR3 reads TGCAGTGCTAGAGATCCGGGGCTGTCCGGGGAGACCCAATACTTC. The chain uses TRBV20-1 and TRBJ2-5, with D perhaps matching TRBD1 or TRBD2 (5 bases each). CDR3 size: 15 residues. The V gene's germline CDR1 is DFQATT and CDR2 SNEGSKA (reference sequence).

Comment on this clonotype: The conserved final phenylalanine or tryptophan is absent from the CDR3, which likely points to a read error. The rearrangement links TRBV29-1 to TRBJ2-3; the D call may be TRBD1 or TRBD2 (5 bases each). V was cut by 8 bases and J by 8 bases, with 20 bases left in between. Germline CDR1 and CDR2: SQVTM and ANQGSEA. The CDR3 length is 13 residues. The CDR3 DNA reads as TGCAGCTCAGCCAGTGGGGACCTCGGTACGCAGTATCTT. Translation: CSSASGDLGTQYL.